The TCR beta chain under discussion was sequenced for a study of blood T cells in healthy people across ages. The study, taken as a whole, reports: Estimates of total diversity, which came from one million sequenced T cells, were considered to be underestimates. The study found TCR beta diversity correlated strongly with naive T cell percentage.

The length of the CDR3 is 14 residues. The V segment lost 6 bases and the J segment 7 bases; nucleotides outside the gene matches: 6. Germline V gene lookup returns CDR1 LGHDT and CDR2 YNNKEL (reference sequence). A second PCR of 7 to 11 cycles used a sample-barcoded 5' primer and a J-beta primer mix. In TCRdb, the 5' RACE reads were re-called with MiXCR into one record per CDR3 protein. The table includes around 1,700,000 distinct CDR3 sequences, 28% detected once. Extracted total RNA amounted to at least 5.5 micrograms for each sample. Worth noting for this clonotype: The antigen is undetermined.

The clonotype was recovered from a woman in her 30s in good health. The specimen was blood. V gene TRBV3-1 combines with J gene TRBJ1-6, with 7 bases aligning to TRBD1. DNA for the CDR3: TGTGCCAGCAGGGGGGGACAGCCCAATTCACCCCTCCACTTT. Translating gives CASRGGQPNSPLHF. The full variable domain, its missing parts supplied by reference TRBV3-1 and TRBJ1-6, is DTAVSQTPKYLVTQMGNDKSIKCEQNLGHDTMYWYKQDSKKFLKIMFSYNNKELIINETVPNRFSPKSPDKAHLNLHINSLELGDSAVYFCASRGGQPNSPLHFGNGTRLTVT.